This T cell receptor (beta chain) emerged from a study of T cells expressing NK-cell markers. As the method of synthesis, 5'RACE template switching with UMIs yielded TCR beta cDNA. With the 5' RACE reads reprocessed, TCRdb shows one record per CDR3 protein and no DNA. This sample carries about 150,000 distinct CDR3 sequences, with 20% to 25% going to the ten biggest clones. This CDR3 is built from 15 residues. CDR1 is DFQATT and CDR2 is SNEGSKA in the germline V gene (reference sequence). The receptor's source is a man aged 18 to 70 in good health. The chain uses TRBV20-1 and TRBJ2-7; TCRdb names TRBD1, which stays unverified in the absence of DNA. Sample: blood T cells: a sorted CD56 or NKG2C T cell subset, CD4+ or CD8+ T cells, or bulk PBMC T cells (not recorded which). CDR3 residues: CSARVGTVSSYEQYF.